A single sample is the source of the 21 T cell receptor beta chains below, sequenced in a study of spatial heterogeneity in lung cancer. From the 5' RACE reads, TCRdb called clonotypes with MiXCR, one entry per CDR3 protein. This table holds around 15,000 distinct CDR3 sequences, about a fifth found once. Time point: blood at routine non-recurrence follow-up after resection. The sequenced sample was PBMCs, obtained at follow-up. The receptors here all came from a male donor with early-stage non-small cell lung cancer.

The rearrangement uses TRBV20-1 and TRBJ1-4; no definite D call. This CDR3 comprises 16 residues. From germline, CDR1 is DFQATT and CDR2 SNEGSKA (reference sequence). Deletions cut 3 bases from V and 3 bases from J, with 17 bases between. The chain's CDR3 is CSASFLPSDPNEKLFF. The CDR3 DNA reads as TGCAGTGCTAGTTTCTTGCCCTCTGACCCTAATGAAAAACTGTTTTTT.

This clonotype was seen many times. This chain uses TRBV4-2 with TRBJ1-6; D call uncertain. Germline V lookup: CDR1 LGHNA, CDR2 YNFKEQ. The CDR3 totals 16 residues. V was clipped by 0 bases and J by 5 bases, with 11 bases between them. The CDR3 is CASSQDILRHNSPLHF. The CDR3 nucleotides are TGTGCCAGCAGCCAAGATATCCTAAGGCATAATTCACCCCTCCACTTT.

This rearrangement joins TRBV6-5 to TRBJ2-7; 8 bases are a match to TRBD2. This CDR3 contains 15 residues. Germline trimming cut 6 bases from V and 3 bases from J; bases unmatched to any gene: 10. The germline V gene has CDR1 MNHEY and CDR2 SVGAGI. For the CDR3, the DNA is TGTGCCAGCAGCCCGGGGGGCGGGGGGTACTACGAGCAGTACTTC. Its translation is CASSPGGGGYYEQYF.

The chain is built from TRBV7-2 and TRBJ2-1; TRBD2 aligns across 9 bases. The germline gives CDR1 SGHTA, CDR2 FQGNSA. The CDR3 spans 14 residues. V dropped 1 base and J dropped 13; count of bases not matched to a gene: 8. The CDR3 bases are TGTGCCAGCAGCTTAGTGGGACTAGCCAAAGATCAGTTCTTC. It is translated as CASSLVGLAKDQFF.

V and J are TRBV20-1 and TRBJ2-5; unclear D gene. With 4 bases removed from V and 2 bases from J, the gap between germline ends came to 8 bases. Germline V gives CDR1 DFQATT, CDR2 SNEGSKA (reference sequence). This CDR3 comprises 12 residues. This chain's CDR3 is CSAIFGQETQYF. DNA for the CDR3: TGCAGTGCTATCTTCGGGCAAGAGACCCAGTACTTC.

The CDR3 loop reads CASSQERGGLNTEAFF. For the CDR3, the DNA is TGTGCCAGCAGCCAAGAGCGGGGGGGTTTGAACACTGAAGCTTTCTTT. The gene calls are TRBV14 and TRBJ1-1, with a possible D match to TRBD1 (5 bases). Germline V lookup: CDR1 SGHDN, CDR2 FVKESK. The V and J ends lost 0 bases and 0 bases respectively, with 11 bases between them. The CDR3 is made up of 16 amino acids.

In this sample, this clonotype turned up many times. CDR3 protein: CASSLFRLRTGELFF. CDR3 sequence (DNA): TGTGCCAGCAGTTTATTTAGGCTACGCACCGGGGAGCTGTTTTTT. The rearrangement links TRBV27 to TRBJ2-2; D not certain. Trimming removed 1 base at V and 4 bases at J, with 10 bases between. CDR3 length: 15 amino acids. Germline values: CDR1 MNHEY, CDR2 SMNVEV (reference sequence).

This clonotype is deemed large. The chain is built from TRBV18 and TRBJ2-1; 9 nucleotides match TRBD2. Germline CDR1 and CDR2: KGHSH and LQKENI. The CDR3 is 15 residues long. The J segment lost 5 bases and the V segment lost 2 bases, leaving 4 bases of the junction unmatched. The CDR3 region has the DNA TGTGCCAGCTCACCAAGGCTAGCGGGGCACAATGAGCAGTTCTTC. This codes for CASSPRLAGHNEQFF.

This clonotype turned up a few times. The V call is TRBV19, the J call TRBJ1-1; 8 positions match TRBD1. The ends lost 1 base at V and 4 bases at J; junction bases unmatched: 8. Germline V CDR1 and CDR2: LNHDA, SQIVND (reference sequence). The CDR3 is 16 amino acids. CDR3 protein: CASSIGGGQGVTEAFF. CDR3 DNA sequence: TGTGCCAGTAGTATAGGGGGTGGACAGGGCGTCACTGAAGCTTTCTTT. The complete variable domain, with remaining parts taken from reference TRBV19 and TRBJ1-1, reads DGGITQSPKYLFRKEGQNVTLSCEQNLNHDAMYWYRQDPGQGLRLIYYSQIVNDFQKGDIAEGYSVSREKKESFPLTVTSAQKNPTAFYLCASSIGGGQGVTEAFFGQGTRLTVV.

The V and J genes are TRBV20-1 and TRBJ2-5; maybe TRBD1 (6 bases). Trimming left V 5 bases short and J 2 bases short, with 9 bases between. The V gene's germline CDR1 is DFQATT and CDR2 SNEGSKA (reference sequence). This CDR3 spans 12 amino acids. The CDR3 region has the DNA TGCAGTGCTGGGGGCGGACAAGAGACCCAGTACTTC. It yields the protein CSAGGGQETQYF.

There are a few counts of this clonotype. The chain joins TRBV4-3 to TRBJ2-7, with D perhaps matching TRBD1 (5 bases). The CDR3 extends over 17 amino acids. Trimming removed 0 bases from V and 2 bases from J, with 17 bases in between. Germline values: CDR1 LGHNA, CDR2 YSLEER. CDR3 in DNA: TGCGCCAGCAGCCAAGATTATTGGCAGGGCCTACCCTACGAGCAGTACTTC. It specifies CASSQDYWQGLPYEQYF.

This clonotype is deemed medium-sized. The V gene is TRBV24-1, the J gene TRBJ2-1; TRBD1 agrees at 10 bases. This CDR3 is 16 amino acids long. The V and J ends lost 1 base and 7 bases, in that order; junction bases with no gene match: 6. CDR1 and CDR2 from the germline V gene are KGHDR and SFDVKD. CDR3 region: CATSDFLTGGRNEQFF. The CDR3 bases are TGTGCCACCAGTGATTTCTTGACAGGGGGCCGGAATGAGCAGTTCTTC.

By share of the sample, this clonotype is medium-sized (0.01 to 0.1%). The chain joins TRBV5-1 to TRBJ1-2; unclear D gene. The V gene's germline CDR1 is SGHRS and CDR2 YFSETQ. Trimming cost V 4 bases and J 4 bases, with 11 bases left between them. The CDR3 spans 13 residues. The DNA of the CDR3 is TGCGCCAGCAGCCCACCGGACGGCTATGGCTACACCTTC. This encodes CASSPPDGYGYTF.

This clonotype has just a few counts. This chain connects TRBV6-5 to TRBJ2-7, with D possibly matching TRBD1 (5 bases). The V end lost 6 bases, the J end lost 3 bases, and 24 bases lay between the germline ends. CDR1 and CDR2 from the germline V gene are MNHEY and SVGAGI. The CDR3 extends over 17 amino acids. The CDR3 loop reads CASSPMMGQGGFYEQYF. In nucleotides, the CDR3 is TGTGCCAGCAGCCCAATGATGGGGCAGGGCGGATTCTACGAGCAGTACTTC.

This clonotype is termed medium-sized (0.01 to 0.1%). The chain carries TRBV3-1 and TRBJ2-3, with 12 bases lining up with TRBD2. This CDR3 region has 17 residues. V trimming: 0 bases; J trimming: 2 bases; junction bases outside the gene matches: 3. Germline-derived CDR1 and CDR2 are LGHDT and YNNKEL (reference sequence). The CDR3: CASSQEGLAGITDTQYF. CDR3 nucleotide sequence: TGTGCCAGCAGCCAAGAAGGACTAGCGGGGATCACAGATACGCAGTATTTT.

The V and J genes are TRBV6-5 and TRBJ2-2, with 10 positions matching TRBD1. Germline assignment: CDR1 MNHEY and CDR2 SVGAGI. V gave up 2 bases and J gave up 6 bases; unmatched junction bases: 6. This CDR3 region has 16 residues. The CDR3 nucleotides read TGTGCCAGCAGTTACGTGACAGGGGGCAAGGCCGGGGAGCTGTTTTTT. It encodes CASSYVTGGKAGELFF.

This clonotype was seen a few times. The CDR3 nucleotides are TGTGCCTGGAGTGCGGGACAGTCGCGGGCAGATACGCAGTATTTT. The encoded protein is CAWSAGQSRADTQYF. The chain has TRBV30 and TRBJ2-3; 7 nucleotides agree with TRBD1. Germline V gene lookup returns CDR1 GTSNPN and CDR2 SVGIG (reference sequence). The CDR3 length is 15 residues. J lost 4 bases, V lost 1 base, and 8 bases had no gene match.

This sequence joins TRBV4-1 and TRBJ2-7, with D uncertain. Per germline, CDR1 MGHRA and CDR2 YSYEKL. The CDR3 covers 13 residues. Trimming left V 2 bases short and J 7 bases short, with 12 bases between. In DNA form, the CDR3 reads TGCGCCAGCAGCCAACGACCCCAGAGGGAGCAGTACTTC. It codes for CASSQRPQREQYF.

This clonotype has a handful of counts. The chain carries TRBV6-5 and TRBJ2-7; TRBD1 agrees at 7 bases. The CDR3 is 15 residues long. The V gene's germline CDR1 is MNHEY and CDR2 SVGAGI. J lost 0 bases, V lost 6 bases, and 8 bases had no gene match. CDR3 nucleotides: TGTGCCAGCAGCTCAGACAGGGAGAGCTCCTACGAGCAGTACTTC. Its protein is CASSSDRESSYEQYF.

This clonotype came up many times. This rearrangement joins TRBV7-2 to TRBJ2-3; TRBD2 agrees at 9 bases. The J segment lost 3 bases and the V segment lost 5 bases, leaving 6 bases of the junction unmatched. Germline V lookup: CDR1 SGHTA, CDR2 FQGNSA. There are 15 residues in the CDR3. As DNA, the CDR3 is TGTGCCAGCAGCCCTTGGACTAGCGCGACAGATACGCAGTATTTT. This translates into CASSPWTSATDTQYF.

CDR3 nucleotides: TGTGCCAGCAGTGAGGGGGGGGGCCCGGATACGCAGTATTTT. It encodes CASSEGGGPDTQYF. This chain uses TRBV6-1 with TRBJ2-3, with TRBD2 as a possible D gene (7 bases). This CDR3 has 14 residues. Germline V gives CDR1 MNHNS, CDR2 SASEGT. V gave up 3 bases and J gave up 6 bases, with 13 bases separating them.